The entry that follows covers one TCR beta chain sequence. What it binds is not known. CDR3 length: 13 residues. Trimming removed 5 bases from V and 11 bases from J, with 16 bases in between. The data were obtained in a study of CD8 T cells in ankylosing spondylitis. The study's findings and limits: According to the report, clones linked to the disease were significantly enriched in matched synovial fluid samples taken from ankylosing spondylitis patients. About 8 highly homologous variants made up a TCR beta motif that seemed to typify ankylosing spondylitis blood. CD8+ cells made up the disease-linked clones, which were relatively rare in peripheral blood.

TCRdb reanalysed the 5' RACE reads using MiXCR and keeps one entry per CDR3 protein. In the table there are about 360,000 distinct CDR3 sequences, 20% to 25% of which are singletons. This sequence joins TRBV12-3 or TRBV12-4 and TRBJ1-5, with D possibly matching TRBD1 (6 bases). This clonotype was obtained from a male donor with ankylosing spondylitis or in good health (not recorded which). Sequenced input: blood, either unsorted or a sorted T cell fraction (not recorded which). CDR3 protein: CASSPGEGGSQHF. The CDR3 DNA reads as TGTGCCAGCAGTCCGGGGGAGGGGGGGTCCCAGCATTTT.